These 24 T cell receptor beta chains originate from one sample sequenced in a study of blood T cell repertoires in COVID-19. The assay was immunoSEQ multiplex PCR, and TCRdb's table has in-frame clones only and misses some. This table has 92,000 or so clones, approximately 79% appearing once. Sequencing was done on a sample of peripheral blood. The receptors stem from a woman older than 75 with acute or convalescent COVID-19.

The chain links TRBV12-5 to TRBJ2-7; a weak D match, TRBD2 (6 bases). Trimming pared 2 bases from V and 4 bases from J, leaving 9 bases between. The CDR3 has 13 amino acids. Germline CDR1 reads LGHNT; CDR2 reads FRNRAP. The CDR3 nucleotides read TGTGCTAGTGGTTTGTGGCTAGCGTACGAGCAGTACTTC. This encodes CASGLWLAYEQYF.

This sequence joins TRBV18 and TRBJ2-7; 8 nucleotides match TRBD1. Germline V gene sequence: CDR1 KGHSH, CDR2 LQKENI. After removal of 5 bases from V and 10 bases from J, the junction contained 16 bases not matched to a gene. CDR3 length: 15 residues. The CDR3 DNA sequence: TGTGCCAGCTCAAAAACGACAGGGGCTGGGGTCGACCAGTACTTC. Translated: CASSKTTGAGVDQYF.

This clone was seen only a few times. The CDR3 loop reads CASRGGRTEAFF. The CDR3 DNA reads as TGTGCCAGCAGGGGAGGGAGGACTGAAGCTTTCTTT. V gene TRBV7-2 combines with J gene TRBJ1-1; D is ambiguous. V was trimmed by 6 bases and J by 5 bases, leaving 10 bases between them. The CDR3 has 12 amino acids. Germline CDR1 reads SGHTA; CDR2 reads FQGNSA.

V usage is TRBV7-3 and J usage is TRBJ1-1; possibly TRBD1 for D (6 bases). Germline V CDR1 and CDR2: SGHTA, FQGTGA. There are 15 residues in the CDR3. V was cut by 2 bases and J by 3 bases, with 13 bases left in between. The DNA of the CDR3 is TGTGCCAGCAGCTTATGGACAGCTACATACACTGAAGCTTTCTTT. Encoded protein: CASSLWTATYTEAFF. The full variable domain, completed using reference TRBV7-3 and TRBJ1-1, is GAGVSQTPSNKVTEKGKYVELRCDPISGHTALYWYRQSLGQGPEFLIYFQGTGAADDSGLPNDRFFAVRPEGSVSTLKIQRTERGDSAVYLCASSLWTATYTEAFFGQGTRLTVV.

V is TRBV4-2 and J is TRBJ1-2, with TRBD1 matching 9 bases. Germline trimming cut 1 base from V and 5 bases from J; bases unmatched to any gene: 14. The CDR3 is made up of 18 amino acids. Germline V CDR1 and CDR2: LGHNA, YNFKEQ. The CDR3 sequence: CASSQGHRGRGLGYGYTF. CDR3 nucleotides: TGTGCCAGCAGCCAAGGGCACAGGGGGCGCGGGTTAGGGTATGGCTACACCTTC.

Written as DNA, the CDR3 is TGTGCCAGCACGTTACAGGGGAGGCCCAATCAGCCCCAGCATTTT. Translating it yields CASTLQGRPNQPQHF. The chain joins TRBV21-1 to TRBJ1-5; the D segment call TRBD1 is taken from the table without a DNA check. TRBV21-1 is a documented pseudogene. The CDR3 spans 15 residues.

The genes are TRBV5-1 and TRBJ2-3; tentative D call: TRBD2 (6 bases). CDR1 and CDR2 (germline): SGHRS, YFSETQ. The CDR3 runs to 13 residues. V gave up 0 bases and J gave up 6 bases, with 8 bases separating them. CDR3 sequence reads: CASSLGEEDTQYF. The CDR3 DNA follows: TGCGCCAGCAGCTTGGGGGAGGAGGATACGCAGTATTTT. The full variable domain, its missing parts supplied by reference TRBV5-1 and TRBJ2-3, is KAGVTQTPRYLIKTRGQQVTLSCSPISGHRSVSWYQQTPGQGLQFLFEYFSETQRNKGNFPGRFSGRQFSNSRSEMNVSTLELGDSALYLCASSLGEEDTQYFGPGTRLTVL.

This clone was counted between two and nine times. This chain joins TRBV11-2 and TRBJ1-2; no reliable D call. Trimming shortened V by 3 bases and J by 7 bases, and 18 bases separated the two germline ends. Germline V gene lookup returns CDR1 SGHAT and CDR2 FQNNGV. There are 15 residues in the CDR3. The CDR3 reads CASSFDGVRRGGYTF. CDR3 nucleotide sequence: TGTGCCAGCAGCTTCGATGGGGTACGGCGGGGTGGCTACACCTTC.

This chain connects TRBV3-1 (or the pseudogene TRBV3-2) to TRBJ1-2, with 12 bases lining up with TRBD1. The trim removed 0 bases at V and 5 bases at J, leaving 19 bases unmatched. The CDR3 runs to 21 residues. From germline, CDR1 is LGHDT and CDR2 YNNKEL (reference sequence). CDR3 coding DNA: TGTGCCAGCAGCCAAGATCTTGGGCTGGGGGACAGGGGGCTAATTGGGTATGGCTACACCTTC. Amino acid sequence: CASSQDLGLGDRGLIGYGYTF.

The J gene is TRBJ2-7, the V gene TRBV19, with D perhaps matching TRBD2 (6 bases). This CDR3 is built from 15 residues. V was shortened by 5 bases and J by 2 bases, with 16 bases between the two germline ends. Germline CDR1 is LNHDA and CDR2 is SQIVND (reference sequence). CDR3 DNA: TGTGCCAGTAGTCCTATAGGGACTTCCACCTACGAGCAGTACTTC. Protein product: CASSPIGTSTYEQYF. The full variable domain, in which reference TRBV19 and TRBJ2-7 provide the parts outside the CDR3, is DGGITQSPKYLFRKEGQNVTLSCEQNLNHDAMYWYRQDPGQGLRLIYYSQIVNDFQKGDIAEGYSVSREKKESFPLTVTSAQKNPTAFYLCASSPIGTSTYEQYFGPGTRLTVT.

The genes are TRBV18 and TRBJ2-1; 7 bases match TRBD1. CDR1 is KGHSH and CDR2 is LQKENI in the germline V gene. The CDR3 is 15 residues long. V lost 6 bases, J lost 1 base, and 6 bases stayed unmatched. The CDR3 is CASSPDRQSYNEQFF. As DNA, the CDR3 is TGTGCCAGCTCTCCGGACAGGCAGTCCTACAATGAGCAGTTCTTC.

CDR3 nucleotides: TGTGCCAGCAGCAAAGATTCCTGGCAGGGGTACTCCTACGAGCAGTACTTC. It codes for CASSKDSWQGYSYEQYF. The chain has TRBV21-1 and TRBJ2-7; the table's D call, TRBD1, was not checked against the DNA. TRBV21-1 is reported as a pseudogene. The length of the CDR3 is 17 residues.

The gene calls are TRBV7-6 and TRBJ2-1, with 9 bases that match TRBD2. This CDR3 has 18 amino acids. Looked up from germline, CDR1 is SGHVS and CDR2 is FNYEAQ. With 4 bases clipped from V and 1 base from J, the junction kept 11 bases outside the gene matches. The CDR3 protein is CASSSPRRGGRSYNEQFF. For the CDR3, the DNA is TGTGCCAGCAGCTCCCCCCGGCGGGGGGGCCGGTCCTACAATGAGCAGTTCTTC.

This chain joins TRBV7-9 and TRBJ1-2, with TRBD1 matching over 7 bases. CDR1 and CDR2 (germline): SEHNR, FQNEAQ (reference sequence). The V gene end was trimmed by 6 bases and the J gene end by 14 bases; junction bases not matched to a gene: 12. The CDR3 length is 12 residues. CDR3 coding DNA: TGTGCCAGCAGTCCGGGACAGATGGCTACGACCTTC. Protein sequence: CASSPGQMATTF.

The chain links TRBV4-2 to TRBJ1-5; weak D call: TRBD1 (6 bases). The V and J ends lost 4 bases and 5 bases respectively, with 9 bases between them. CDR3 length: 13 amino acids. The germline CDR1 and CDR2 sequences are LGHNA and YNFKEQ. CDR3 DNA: TGTGCCAGCAGCCTAGCAGGGGATCAGCCCCAGCATTTT. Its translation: CASSLAGDQPQHF.

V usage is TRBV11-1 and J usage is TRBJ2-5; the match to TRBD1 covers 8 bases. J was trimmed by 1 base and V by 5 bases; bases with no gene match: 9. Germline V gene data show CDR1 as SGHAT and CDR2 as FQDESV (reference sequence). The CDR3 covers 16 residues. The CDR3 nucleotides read TGTGCCAGCAGCCACGACGGCAGGGGGCCCCAAGAGACCCAGTACTTC. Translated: CASSHDGRGPQETQYF.

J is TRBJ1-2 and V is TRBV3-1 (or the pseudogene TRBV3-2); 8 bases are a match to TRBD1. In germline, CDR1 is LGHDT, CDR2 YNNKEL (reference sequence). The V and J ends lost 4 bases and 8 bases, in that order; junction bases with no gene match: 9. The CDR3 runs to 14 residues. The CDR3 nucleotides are TGTGCCAGCAGCCCTACCCGGACAGGGCTCGGCTACACCTTC. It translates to CASSPTRTGLGYTF.

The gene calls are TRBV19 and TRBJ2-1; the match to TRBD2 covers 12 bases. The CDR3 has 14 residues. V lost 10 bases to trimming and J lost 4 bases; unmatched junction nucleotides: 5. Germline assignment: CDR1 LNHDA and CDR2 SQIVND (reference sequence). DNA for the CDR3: TGTGCCACCACTAGCGGGGGGAAATACAATGAGCAGTTCTTC. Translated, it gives CATTSGGKYNEQFF.

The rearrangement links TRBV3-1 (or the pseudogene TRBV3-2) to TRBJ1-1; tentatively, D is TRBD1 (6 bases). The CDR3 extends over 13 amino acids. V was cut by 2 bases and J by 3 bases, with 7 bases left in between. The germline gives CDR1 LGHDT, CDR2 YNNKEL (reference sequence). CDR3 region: CASSQKGDTEAFF. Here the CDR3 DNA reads TGTGCCAGCAGCCAAAAGGGGGACACTGAAGCTTTCTTT.

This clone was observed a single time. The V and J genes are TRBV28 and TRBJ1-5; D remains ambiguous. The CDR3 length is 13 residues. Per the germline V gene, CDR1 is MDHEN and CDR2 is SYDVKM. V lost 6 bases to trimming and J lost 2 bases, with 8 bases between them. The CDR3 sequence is CASRALGNQPQHF. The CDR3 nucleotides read TGTGCCAGCAGGGCCCTCGGCAATCAGCCCCAGCATTTT.

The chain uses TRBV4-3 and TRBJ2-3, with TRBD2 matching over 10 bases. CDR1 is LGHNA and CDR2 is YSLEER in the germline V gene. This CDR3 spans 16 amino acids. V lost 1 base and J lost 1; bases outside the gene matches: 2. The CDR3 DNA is TGCGCCAGCAGCCAAGGGACTAGCGGACGCACAGATACGCAGTATTTT. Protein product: CASSQGTSGRTDTQYF.

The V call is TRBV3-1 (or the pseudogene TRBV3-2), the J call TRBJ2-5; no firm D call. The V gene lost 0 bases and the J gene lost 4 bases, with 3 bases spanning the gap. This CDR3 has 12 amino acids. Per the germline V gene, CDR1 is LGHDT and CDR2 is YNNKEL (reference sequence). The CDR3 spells CASSQDRETQYF. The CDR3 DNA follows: TGTGCCAGCAGCCAAGACCGAGAGACCCAGTACTTC.

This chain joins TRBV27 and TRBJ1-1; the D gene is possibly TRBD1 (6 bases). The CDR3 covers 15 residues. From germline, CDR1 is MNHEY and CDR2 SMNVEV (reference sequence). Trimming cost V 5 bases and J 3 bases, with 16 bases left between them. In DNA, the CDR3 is TGTGCCAGCAGTCCAGGACAGCCACATCACACTGAAGCTTTCTTT. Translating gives CASSPGQPHHTEAFF.

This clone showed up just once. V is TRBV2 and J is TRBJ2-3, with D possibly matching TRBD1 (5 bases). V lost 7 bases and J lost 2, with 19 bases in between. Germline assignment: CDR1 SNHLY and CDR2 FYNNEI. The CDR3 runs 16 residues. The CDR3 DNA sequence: TGTGCCAGCACTTCTTCAGGGATATGGATCACAGATACGCAGTATTTT. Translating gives CASTSSGIWITDTQYF. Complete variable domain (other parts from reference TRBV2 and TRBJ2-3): EPEVTQTPSHQVTQMGQEVILRCVPISNHLYFYWYRQILGQKVEFLVSFYNNEISEKSEIFDDQFSVERPDGSNFTLKIRSTKLEDSAMYFCASTSSGIWITDTQYFGPGTRLTVL.